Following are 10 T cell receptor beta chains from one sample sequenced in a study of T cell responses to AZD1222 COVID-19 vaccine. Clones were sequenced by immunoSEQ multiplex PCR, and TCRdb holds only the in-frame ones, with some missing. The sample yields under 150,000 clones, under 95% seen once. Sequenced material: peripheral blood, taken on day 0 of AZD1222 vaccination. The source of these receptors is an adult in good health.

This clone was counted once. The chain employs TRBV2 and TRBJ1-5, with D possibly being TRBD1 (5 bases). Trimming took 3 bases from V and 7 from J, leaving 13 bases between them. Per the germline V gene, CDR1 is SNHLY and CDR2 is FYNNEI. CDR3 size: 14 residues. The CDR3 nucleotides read TGTGCCAGCAGTGATCGACAGAAGATGCAGCCCCAGCATTTT. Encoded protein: CASSDRQKMQPQHF.

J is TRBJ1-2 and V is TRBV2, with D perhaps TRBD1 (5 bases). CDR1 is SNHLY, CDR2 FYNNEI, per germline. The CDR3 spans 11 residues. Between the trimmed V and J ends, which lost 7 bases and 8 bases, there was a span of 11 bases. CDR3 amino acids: CASTGTGGYTF. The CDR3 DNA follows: TGTGCCAGCACTGGGACGGGAGGCTACACCTTC.

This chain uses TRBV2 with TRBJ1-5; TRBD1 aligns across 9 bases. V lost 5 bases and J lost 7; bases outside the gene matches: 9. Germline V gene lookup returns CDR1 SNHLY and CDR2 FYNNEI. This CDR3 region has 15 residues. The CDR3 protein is CASSPGTGLQQPQHF. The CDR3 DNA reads TGTGCCAGCAGTCCCGGGACAGGGTTGCAACAGCCCCAGCATTTT.

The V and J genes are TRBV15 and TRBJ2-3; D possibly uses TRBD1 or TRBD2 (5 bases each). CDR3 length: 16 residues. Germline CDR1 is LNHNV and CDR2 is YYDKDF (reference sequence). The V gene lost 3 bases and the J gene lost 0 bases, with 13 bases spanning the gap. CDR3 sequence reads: CATSRGPGLSTDTQYF. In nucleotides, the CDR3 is TGTGCCACCAGCAGGGGTCCGGGGCTTAGCACAGATACGCAGTATTTT.

CDR3 in DNA: TGTGCCAGCAGCTTAACAGGGTCGGACTACAATGAGCAGTTCTTC. Amino acid sequence: CASSLTGSDYNEQFF. This sequence joins TRBV7-3 and TRBJ2-1, with D unresolved. V lost 0 bases and J lost 3, with 9 bases in between. Germline values: CDR1 SGHTA, CDR2 FQGTGA. The CDR3 runs to 15 residues.

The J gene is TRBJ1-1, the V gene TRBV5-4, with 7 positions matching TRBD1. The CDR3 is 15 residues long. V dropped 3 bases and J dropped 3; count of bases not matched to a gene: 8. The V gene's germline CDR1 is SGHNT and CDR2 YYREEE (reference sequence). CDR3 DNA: TGTGCCAGCAGCTCAGGGGGACACACCTACACTGAAGCTTTCTTT. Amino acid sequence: CASSSGGHTYTEAFF.

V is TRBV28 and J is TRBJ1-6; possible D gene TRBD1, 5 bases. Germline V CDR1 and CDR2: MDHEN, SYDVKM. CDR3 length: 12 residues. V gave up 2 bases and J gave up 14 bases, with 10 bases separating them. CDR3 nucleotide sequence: TGTGCCAGCAGTTTAATACGGGGGACCCTCCACTTT. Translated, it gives CASSLIRGTLHF.

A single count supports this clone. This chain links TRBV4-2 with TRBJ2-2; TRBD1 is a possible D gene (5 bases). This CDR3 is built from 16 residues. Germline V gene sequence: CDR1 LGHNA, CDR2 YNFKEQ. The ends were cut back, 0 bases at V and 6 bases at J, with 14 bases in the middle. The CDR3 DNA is TGTGCCAGCAGCCAAGAAACAGGCCTAAGACCCGGGGAGCTGTTTTTT. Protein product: CASSQETGLRPGELFF.

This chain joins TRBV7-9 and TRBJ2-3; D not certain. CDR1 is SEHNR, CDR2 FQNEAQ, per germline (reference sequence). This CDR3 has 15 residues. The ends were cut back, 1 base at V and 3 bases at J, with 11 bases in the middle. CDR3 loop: CASSLGVGWTDTQYF. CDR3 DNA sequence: TGTGCCAGCAGCTTAGGGGTGGGGTGGACAGATACGCAGTATTTT.

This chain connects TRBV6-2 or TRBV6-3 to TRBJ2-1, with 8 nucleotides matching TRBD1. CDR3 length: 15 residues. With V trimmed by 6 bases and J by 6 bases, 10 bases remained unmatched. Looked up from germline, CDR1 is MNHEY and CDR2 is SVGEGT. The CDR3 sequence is CASRPRTGTGNEQFF. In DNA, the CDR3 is TGTGCCAGCAGACCTCGGACAGGGACCGGCAATGAGCAGTTCTTC.